This paragraph covers one TCR beta chain sequence. Its specificity is unknown. PCR used 60 Vbeta primers and 13 Jbeta primers. Assay used: immunoSEQ multiplex PCR; TCRdb lists only in-frame clones, some missing. The sample includes tens of thousands of clones, approximately 85% seen only once; the top ten take about 10%. The data stem from a study of cytomegalovirus exposure and HLA in healthy donors. Regarding the study as a whole: Reported findings show TCR beta sequences accurately forecast HLA-A and HLA-B alleles in most subjects. Likely technical artifact: a cluster of highly shared sequence variants.

The trim removed 5 bases at V and 4 bases at J, leaving 7 bases unmatched. Germline-derived CDR1 and CDR2 are SGHTA and FQGNSA. This CDR3 has 15 residues. This chain connects TRBV7-2 to TRBJ2-1; 8 positions agree with TRBD2. The sequenced sample was PBMCs. The sequence was collected from a female donor in good health and CMV-seronegative. The CDR3 bases are TGTGCCAGCAGCCCCCGCAGCGGGAGTTACAATGAGCAGTTCTTC. Protein sequence: CASSPRSGSYNEQFF.